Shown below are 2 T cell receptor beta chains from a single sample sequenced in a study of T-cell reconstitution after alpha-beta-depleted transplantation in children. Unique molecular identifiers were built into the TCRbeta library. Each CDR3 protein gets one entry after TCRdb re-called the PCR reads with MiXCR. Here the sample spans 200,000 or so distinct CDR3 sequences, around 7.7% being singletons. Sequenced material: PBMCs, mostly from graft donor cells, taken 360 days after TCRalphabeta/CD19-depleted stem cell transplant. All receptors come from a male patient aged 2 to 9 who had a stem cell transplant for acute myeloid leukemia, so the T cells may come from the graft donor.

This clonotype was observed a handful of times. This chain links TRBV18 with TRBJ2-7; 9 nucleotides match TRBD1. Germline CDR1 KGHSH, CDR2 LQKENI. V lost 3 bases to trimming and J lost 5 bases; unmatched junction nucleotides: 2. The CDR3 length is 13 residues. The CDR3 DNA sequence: TGTGCCAGCTCACCGGGACAGGGTGACGAGCAGTACGTC. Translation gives CASSPGQGDEQYV.

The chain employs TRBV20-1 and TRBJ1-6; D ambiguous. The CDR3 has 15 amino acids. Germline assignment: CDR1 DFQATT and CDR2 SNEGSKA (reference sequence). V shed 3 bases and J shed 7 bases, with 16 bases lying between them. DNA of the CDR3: TGCAGTGCTAGTGCCGGGCCCCGGACGAATTCACCCCTCCACTTT. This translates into CSASAGPRTNSPLHF.